The 13 T cell receptor beta chains below were found in one sample sequenced in a study of beta chain features in type 1 diabetes. General study results and limits: People with Type 1 diabetes carried modestly yet significantly shorter TCRB CDR3s in all four CD4+ subsets.

These TCRs are of unknown antigen specificity. The authors reverse transcribed all of the isolated RNA, so sequencing captured expressed TCRB transcripts. Repertoires were generated with immunoSEQ multiplex PCR, while TCRdb's copy carries only in-frame clones and drops some. The table has approximately 600,000 clones, over 10% seen once. The sequencing input was naive CD4+ T cells from blood. The origin of the receptors is a man aged 25-45 years with type 1 diabetes.

As to this clone: Other DNA sequences in the same sample also yield this CDR3. The chain employs TRBV29-1 and TRBJ1-5; D gene uncertain. The CDR3 is made up of 12 amino acids. V shed 5 bases and J shed 2 bases, with 7 bases lying between them. The germline V gene has CDR1 SQVTM and CDR2 ANQGSEA. The CDR3 region is CSVRWGNQPQHF. CDR3 nucleotide sequence: TGCAGCGTTCGGTGGGGCAATCAGCCCCAGCATTTT.

The chain employs TRBV4-1 and TRBJ2-1; D is possibly TRBD1 (6 bases). The CDR3 sequence is 16 residues long. CDR1 MGHRA and CDR2 YSYEKL come from the germline V gene. V was cut by 6 bases and J by 5 bases, with 20 bases left in between. The CDR3 reads CASSPGTRGRDNEQFF. CDR3 DNA sequence: TGCGCCAGCAGTCCCGGGACAAGGGGACGAGACAATGAGCAGTTCTTC.

The genes are TRBV29-1 and TRBJ2-1; 7 bases agree with TRBD2. Germline CDR1 is SQVTM and CDR2 is ANQGSEA. The CDR3 length is 14 residues. The junction had 8 bases not matched to a gene; V was cut back by 3 bases and J by 6 bases. The CDR3 DNA sequence: TGCAGCGTTGAGACGGGAGGAGTGGGCAATGAGCAGTTCTTC. This translates into CSVETGGVGNEQFF.

This clone turned up a few times. The chain combines TRBV6-6 with TRBJ1-2; D remains ambiguous. The CDR3 spans 13 residues. V shed 9 bases and J shed 4 bases, with 15 bases lying between them. The germline CDR1 and CDR2 sequences are MNHNY and SVGAGI (reference sequence). The chain's CDR3 is CASRRQTFYGYTF. As DNA, the CDR3 is TGTGCCAGTCGACGGCAGACGTTCTATGGCTACACCTTC.

The chain combines TRBV7-2 with TRBJ2-1, with D possibly TRBD2 on 5 matching bases. There are 14 residues in the CDR3. V was cut by 7 bases and J by 3 bases, with 13 bases left in between. Germline assignment: CDR1 SGHTA and CDR2 FQGNSA. CDR3 coding DNA: TGTGCCAGCACCCTTAATCGGGACTACAATGAGCAGTTCTTC. Its protein product is CASTLNRDYNEQFF.

CDR3 region: CASSELGTEAFF. CDR3 DNA: TGTGCCAGTAGTGAACTTGGCACTGAAGCTTTCTTT. The chain combines TRBV19 with TRBJ1-1; D is uncertain. Germline values: CDR1 LNHDA, CDR2 SQIVND (reference sequence). The ends were cut back, 5 bases at V and 4 bases at J, with 8 bases in the middle. The CDR3 covers 12 residues.

This clone was counted between two and nine times. The V gene is TRBV6-5, the J gene TRBJ1-1; D remains ambiguous. CDR3 size: 16 residues. Trimming removed 4 bases at V and 1 base at J, with 16 bases between. In germline, CDR1 is MNHEY, CDR2 SVGAGI. This CDR3 is CASSWRGQATNTEAFF. CDR3 nucleotide sequence: TGTGCCAGCAGTTGGAGAGGGCAGGCTACGAACACTGAAGCTTTCTTT.

The chain couples TRBV7-9 to TRBJ2-3; 12 positions match TRBD2. CDR3 length: 19 amino acids. Per germline, CDR1 SEHNR and CDR2 FQNEAQ (reference sequence). Trimming took 5 bases from V and 0 from J; bases not matched to a gene: 12. CDR3 in DNA: TGTGCCAGCAGCGCTACTAGCGGGGGGCGCGTTTCTAGCACAGATACGCAGTATTTT. It yields the protein CASSATSGGRVSSTDTQYF.

The chain carries TRBV6-6 and TRBJ1-4; no clear D. Germline CDR1 is MNHNY and CDR2 is SVGAGI (reference sequence). V lost 2 bases, J lost 0 bases, and 7 bases lay in between. This CDR3 is 15 amino acids long. The CDR3 loop reads CASSYMSPTNEKLFF. In DNA, the CDR3 is TGTGCCAGCAGTTACATGAGCCCAACTAATGAAAAACTGTTTTTT.

This clone turned up a few times. V usage is TRBV5-1 and J usage is TRBJ2-5; 9 nucleotides match TRBD2. This CDR3 comprises 16 residues. CDR1 and CDR2 from the germline V gene are SGHRS and YFSETQ. V was pared by 4 bases and J by 2 bases, with 9 bases of the junction left unmatched. The CDR3 nucleotides are TGCGCCAGCAGCGTGGTCAGCGGGGGGCCTCAAGAGACCCAGTACTTC. It yields the protein CASSVVSGGPQETQYF. Filled out from reference TRBV5-1 and TRBJ2-5, the complete variable domain reads KAGVTQTPRYLIKTRGQQVTLSCSPISGHRSVSWYQQTPGQGLQFLFEYFSETQRNKGNFPGRFSGRQFSNSRSEMNVSTLELGDSALYLCASSVVSGGPQETQYFGPGTRLLVL.

This clone was recorded a few times. The chain joins TRBV13 to TRBJ2-7; 8 nucleotides align to TRBD1. Per the germline V gene, CDR1 is PRHDT and CDR2 is FYEKMQ (reference sequence). The V gene end was trimmed by 0 bases and the J gene end by 5 bases; junction bases not matched to a gene: 6. The CDR3 runs to 15 residues. CDR3 amino acids: CASSLGGDRFHEQYF. In DNA form, the CDR3 reads TGTGCCAGCAGCTTAGGCGGGGACAGGTTCCACGAGCAGTACTTC.

V gene TRBV11-3 combines with J gene TRBJ2-3; 8 nucleotides line up with TRBD1. The germline gives CDR1 SGHNT, CDR2 YENEEA. The junction had 10 bases not matched to a gene; V was cut back by 7 bases and J by 1 base. The CDR3 spans 16 residues. The CDR3 loop reads CASTLEGGQGTDTQYF. The CDR3 DNA follows: TGTGCCAGCACCCTCGAGGGGGGACAGGGCACAGATACGCAGTATTTT.

This clone was seen more than once but under ten times. The same CDR3 is also encoded by other DNA sequences in this sample. The rearrangement joins TRBV30 to TRBJ2-1; D call uncertain. Germline CDR1 reads GTSNPN; CDR2 reads SVGIG (reference sequence). CDR3 size: 15 residues. V was clipped by 0 bases and J by 0 bases, with 9 bases between them. The DNA for the CDR3 is TGTGCCTGGAGTGTACGGACGAGCTCCTACAATGAGCAGTTCTTC. Translating it yields CAWSVRTSSYNEQFF.